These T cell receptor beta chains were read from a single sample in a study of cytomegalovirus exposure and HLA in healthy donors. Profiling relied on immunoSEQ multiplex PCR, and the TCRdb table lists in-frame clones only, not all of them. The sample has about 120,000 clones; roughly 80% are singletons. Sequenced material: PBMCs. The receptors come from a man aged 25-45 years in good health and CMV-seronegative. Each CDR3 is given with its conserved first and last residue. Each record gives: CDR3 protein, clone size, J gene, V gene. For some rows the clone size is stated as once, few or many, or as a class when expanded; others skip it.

CDR3aa: CASSEAHPDTQYF; abundance: -; j_gene: TRBJ2-3; v_gene: TRBV6-1
CDR3aa: CASRPYRDTNTGELFF; abundance: -; j_gene: TRBJ2-2; v_gene: TRBV28
CDR3aa: CATAPLQGFKIINYGYTF; abundance: once; j_gene: TRBJ1-2; v_gene: TRBV28
CDR3aa: CATPDRANYGYTF; abundance: -; j_gene: TRBJ1-2; v_gene: TRBV6-1
CDR3aa: CASSMVGQGAGETQYF; abundance: few; j_gene: TRBJ2-5; v_gene: TRBV19
CDR3aa: CASSIGGGRLGSQPQHF; abundance: -; j_gene: TRBJ1-5; v_gene: TRBV19
CDR3aa: CASSETKIGQAADTGKTGNTIYF; abundance: -; j_gene: TRBJ1-3; v_gene: TRBV10-1
CDR3aa: CASRFSWEGSYNEQFF; abundance: once; j_gene: TRBJ2-1; v_gene: TRBV5-1
CDR3aa: CATSRPNQPQHF; abundance: -; j_gene: TRBJ1-5; v_gene: TRBV15
CDR3aa: CASSLTFTLVRTEAFF; abundance: -; j_gene: TRBJ1-1; v_gene: TRBV7-3
CDR3aa: CASSHQGAWNTEAFF; abundance: -; j_gene: TRBJ1-1; v_gene: TRBV28
CDR3aa: CASSPDRGSNTEAFF; abundance: -; j_gene: TRBJ1-1; v_gene: TRBV7-9
CDR3aa: CASSFTGGPRDTQYF; abundance: -; j_gene: TRBJ2-3; v_gene: TRBV27
CDR3aa: CASRHGTGEVKTQYF; abundance: -; j_gene: TRBJ2-3; v_gene: TRBV2
CDR3aa: CASSLGAYTEAFF; abundance: once; j_gene: TRBJ1-1; v_gene: TRBV7-9
CDR3aa: CSVEDLLEQYF; abundance: once; j_gene: TRBJ2-7; v_gene: TRBV29-1
CDR3aa: CASTVGDMNTEAFF; abundance: -; j_gene: TRBJ1-1; v_gene: TRBV9
CDR3aa: CASSLEGQRYTF; abundance: few; j_gene: TRBJ1-2; v_gene: TRBV27
CDR3aa: CSVGTSGEQFF; abundance: -; j_gene: TRBJ2-1; v_gene: TRBV29-1
CDR3aa: CASSEGSDIYEQYF; abundance: -; j_gene: -; v_gene: TRBV2
CDR3aa: CASSPPGLQETQYF; abundance: -; j_gene: TRBJ2-5; v_gene: TRBV28
CDR3aa: CASSYMTGGDEKLFF; abundance: -; j_gene: TRBJ1-4; v_gene: TRBV6-5
CDR3aa: CASSLGGLAGGNEQFF; abundance: -; j_gene: TRBJ2-1; v_gene: TRBV5-4
CDR3aa: CASSYGGGNTEAFF; abundance: -; j_gene: TRBJ1-1; v_gene: TRBV6-6
CDR3aa: CASSSTGGLDGYTF; abundance: -; j_gene: TRBJ1-2; v_gene: TRBV5-1
CDR3aa: CASSLLGRGDGYTF; abundance: -; j_gene: TRBJ1-2; v_gene: TRBV27
CDR3aa: CASRKTSGEFMGTDTQYF; abundance: once; j_gene: TRBJ2-3; v_gene: TRBV27
CDR3aa: CASSYSDSGYTF; abundance: -; j_gene: TRBJ1-2; v_gene: TRBV6-5